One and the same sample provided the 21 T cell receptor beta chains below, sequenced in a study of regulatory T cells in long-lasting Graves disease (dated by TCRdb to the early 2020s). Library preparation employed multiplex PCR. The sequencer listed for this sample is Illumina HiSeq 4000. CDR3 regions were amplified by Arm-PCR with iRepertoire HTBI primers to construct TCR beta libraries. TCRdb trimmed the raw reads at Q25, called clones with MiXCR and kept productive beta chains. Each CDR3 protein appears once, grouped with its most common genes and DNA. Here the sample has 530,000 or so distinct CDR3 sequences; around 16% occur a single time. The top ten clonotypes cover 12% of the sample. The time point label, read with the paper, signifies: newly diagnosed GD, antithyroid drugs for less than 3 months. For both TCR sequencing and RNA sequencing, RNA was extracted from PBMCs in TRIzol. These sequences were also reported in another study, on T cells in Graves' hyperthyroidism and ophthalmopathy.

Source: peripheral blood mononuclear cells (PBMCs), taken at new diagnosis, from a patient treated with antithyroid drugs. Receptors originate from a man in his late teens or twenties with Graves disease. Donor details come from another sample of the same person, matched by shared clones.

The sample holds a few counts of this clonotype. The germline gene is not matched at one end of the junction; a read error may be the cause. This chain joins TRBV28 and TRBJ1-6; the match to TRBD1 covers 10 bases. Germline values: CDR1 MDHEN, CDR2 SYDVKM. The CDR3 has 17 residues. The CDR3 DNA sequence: TGTGCCGGCAGTTCCGGACAGGGGGGCTCCTATAATTCACCCCTCCACTTT. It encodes CAGSSGQGGSYNSPLHF. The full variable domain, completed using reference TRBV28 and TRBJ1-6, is DVKVTQSSRYLVKRTGEKVFLECVQDMDHENMFWYRQDPGLGLRLIYFSYDVKMKEKGDIPEGYSVSREKKERFSLILESASTNQTSMYLCAGSSGQGGSYNSPLHFGNGTRLTVT.

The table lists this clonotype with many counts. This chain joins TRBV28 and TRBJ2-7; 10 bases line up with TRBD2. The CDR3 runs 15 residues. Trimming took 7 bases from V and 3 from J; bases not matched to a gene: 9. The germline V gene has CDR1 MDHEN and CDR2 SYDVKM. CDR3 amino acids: CASKLLAGGNYEQYF. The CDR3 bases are TGTGCCAGCAAGTTGTTAGCGGGAGGTAACTACGAGCAGTACTTC.

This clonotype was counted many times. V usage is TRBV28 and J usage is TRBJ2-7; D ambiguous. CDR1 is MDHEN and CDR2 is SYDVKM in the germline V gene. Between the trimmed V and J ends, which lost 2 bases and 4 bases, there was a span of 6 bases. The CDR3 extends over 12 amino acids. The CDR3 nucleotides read TGTGCCAGCAGTTTAAAAGCATACGAGCAGTACTTC. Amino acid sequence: CASSLKAYEQYF. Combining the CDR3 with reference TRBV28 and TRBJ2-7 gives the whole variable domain DVKVTQSSRYLVKRTGEKVFLECVQDMDHENMFWYRQDPGLGLRLIYFSYDVKMKEKGDIPEGYSVSREKKERFSLILESASTNQTSMYLCASSLKAYEQYFGPGTRLTVT.

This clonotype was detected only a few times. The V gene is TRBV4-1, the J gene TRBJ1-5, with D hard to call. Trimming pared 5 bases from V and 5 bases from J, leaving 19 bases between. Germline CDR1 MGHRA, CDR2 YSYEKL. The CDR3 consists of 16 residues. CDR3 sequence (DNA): TGCGCCAGCAGCTCCCTGGAAGGGATCTCGGATCAGCCCCAGCATTTT. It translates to CASSSLEGISDQPQHF.

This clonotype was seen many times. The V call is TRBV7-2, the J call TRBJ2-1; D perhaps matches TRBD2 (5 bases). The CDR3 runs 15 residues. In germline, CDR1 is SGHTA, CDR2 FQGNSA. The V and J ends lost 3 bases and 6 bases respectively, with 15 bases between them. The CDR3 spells CASSFQTDTSNEQFF. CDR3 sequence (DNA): TGTGCCAGCAGCTTCCAGACCGATACTAGCAATGAGCAGTTCTTC.

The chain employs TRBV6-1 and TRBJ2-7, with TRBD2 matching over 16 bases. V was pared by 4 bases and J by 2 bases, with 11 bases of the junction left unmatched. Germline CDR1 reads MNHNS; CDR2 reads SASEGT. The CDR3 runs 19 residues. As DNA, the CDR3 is TGTGCCAGCAGTGGCGGGCCGGGACTAGCGGGAGGGCGGCCCTACGAGCAGTACTTC. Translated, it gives CASSGGPGLAGGRPYEQYF.

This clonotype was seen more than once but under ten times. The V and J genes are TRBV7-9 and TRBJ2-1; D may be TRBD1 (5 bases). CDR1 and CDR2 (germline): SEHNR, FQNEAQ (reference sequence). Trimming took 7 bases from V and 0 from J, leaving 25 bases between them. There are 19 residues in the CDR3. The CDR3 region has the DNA TGTGCCAGCAAAAAACAGGAGACACAAAAATTAAGCTCCTACAATGAGCAGTTCTTC. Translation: CASKKQETQKLSSYNEQFF.

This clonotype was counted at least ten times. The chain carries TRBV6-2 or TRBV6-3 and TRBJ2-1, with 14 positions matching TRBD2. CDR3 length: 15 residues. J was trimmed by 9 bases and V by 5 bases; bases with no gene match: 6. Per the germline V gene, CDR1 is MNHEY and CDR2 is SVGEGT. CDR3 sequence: CASSRLAGGVGEQFF. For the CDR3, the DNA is TGTGCCAGCAGTCGACTAGCGGGAGGGGTGGGTGAGCAGTTCTTC.

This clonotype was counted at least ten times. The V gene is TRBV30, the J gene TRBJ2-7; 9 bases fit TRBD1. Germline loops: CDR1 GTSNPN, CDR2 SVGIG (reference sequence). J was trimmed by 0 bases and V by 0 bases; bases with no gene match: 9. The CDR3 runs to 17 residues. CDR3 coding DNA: TGTGCCTGGAGTGTACCCGTCGGGACAGGGATCTCCTACGAGCAGTACTTC. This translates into CAWSVPVGTGISYEQYF.

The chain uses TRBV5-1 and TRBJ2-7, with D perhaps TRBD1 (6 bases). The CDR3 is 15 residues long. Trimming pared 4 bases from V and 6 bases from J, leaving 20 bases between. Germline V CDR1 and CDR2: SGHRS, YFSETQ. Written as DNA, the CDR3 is TGCGCCAGCAGCCCGCTCGCGTGGGGGCTGGGCGAGCAGTACTTC. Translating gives CASSPLAWGLGEQYF.

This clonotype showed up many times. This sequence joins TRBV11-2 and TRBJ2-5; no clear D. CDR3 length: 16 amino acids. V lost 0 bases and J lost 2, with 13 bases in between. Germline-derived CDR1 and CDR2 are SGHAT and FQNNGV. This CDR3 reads CASSLDFAASQETQYF. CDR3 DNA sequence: TGTGCCAGCAGCTTAGATTTTGCGGCTTCACAAGAGACCCAGTACTTC.

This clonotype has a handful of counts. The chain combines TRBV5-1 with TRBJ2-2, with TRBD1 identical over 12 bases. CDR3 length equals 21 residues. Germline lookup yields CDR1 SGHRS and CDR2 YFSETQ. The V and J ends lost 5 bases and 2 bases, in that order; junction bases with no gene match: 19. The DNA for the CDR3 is TGCGCCAGCAGTCGCGCTAGACCGGGACAGGGGGCGCGTGGTAACACCGGGGAGCTGTTTTTT. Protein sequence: CASSRARPGQGARGNTGELFF.

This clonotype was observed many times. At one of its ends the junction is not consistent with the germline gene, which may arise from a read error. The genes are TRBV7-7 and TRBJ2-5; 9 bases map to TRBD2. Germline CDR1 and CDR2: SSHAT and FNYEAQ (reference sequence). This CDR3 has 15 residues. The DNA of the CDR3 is TGTGCTAGCAGCAGTGGCGGGAGGGCCCAAGAGACCCAGTACTTC. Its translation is CASSSGGRAQETQYF.

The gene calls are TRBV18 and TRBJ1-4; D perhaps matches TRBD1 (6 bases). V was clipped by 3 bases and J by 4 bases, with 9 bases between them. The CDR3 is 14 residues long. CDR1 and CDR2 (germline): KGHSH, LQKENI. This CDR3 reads CASSPQGNNEKLFF. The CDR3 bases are TGTGCCAGCTCACCCCAGGGGAATAATGAAAAACTGTTTTTT.

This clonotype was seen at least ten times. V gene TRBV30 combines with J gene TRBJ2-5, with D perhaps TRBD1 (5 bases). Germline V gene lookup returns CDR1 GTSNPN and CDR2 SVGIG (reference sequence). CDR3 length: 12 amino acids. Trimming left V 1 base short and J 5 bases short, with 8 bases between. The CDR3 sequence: CAWSAGFETQYF. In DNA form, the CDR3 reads TGTGCCTGGAGTGCAGGGTTTGAGACCCAGTACTTC.

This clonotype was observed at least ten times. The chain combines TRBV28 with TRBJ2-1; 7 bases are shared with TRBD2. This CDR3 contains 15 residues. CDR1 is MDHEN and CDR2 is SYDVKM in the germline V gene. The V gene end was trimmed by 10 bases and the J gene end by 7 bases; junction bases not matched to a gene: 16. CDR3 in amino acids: CATKLLLAAGNEQFF. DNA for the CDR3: TGTGCCACCAAGCTCCTCCTAGCGGCGGGGAATGAGCAGTTCTTC.

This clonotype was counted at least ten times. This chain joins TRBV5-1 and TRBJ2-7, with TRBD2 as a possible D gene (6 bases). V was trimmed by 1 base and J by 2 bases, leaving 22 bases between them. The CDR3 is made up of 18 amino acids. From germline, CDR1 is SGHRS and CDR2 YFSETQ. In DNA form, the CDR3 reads TGCGCCAGCAGCTTGAGGAGTGGGCAGGAGGGTCCCCCCTACGAGCAGTACTTC. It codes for CASSLRSGQEGPPYEQYF. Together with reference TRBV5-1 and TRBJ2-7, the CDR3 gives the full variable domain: KAGVTQTPRYLIKTRGQQVTLSCSPISGHRSVSWYQQTPGQGLQFLFEYFSETQRNKGNFPGRFSGRQFSNSRSEMNVSTLELGDSALYLCASSLRSGQEGPPYEQYFGPGTRLTVT.

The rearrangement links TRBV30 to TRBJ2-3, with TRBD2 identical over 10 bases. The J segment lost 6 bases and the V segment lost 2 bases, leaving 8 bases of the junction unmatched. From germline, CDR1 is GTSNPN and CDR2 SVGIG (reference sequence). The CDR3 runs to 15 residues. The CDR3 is CAWSSLAGVIDTQYF. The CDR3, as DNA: TGTGCCTGGAGTTCTCTAGCGGGAGTTATCGATACGCAGTATTTT.

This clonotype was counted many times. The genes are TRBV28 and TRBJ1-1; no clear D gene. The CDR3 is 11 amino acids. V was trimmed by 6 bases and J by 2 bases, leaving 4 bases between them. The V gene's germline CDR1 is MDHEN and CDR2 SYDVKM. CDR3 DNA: TGTGCCAGCAGAACCAACACTGAAGCTTTCTTT. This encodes CASRTNTEAFF.

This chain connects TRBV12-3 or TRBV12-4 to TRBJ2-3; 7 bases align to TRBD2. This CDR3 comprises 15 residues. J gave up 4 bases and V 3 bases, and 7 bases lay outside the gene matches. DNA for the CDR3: TGTGCCAGCAGTTTTGCGGGAGCGGGGCCAGATACGCAGTATTTT. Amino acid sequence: CASSFAGAGPDTQYF.

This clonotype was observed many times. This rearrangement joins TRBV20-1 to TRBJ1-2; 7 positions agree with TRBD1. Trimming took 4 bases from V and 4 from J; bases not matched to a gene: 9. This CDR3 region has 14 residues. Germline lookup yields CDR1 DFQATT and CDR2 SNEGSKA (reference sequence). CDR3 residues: CSATPGQQIYGYTF. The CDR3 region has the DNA TGCAGTGCTACTCCGGGACAGCAGATCTATGGCTACACCTTC.